This T cell receptor beta chain was captured by sequencing in a study of blood T cells in healthy people across ages (dated by TCRdb to 2013 to 2016). Turning to the overall study: In model experiments, template switching captured about one uniquely barcoded TCR beta cDNA molecule for every two T cells. Using the same blood draw, the study looked at two additional independent replicas of 1 million unique cDNA reads for two donors, one aged 18 to 30 and the other aged 80 or older. Using deep sequencing normalized with unique cDNA molecular identifiers, the study measured how TCR beta repertoire diversity changes with age. Donors were grouped into four age groups: young (average 16 years), middle-aged (under 40), aged (62) and long-lived (about 90). To avoid experimental bias, donors of different ages were spread randomly across the sequencing lanes. General study outcomes and caveats: The long-lived group showed more naive CD4+ T cells, fewer expanded clones and increased TCR diversity than the aged group, suggesting age selection. Total diversity estimates from one million sequenced T cells were considered lower bounds and underestimates. As age increased, observed TCR beta diversity per million T cells dropped in a roughly linear way, and a significant reduction was already evident by age roughly 36. Conclusive comparison of naive and antigen-experienced compartments was prevented by the profiling of bulk unsorted PBMCs. Donor CMV infection status was unknown, potentially confounding age-related changes in expanded clonotypes. There was a strong correlation between observed TCR beta diversity and the percentage of naive T cells measured by flow cytometry.

Donors were a few dozen systemically healthy Caucasian individuals from Russia aged roughly 6 to 100 years. Each donor gave about 9.7 milliliters of peripheral blood, drawn into EDTA-treated Vacutainer tubes. PBMCs were isolated by Ficoll-Paque density-gradient centrifugation, with at least 7 million obtained per sample. Trizol reagent was used to extract total RNA from the PBMCs, yielding at least 5 micrograms per sample. The percentages of naive CD45RAhigh/CD27high T cells were determined by flow cytometry on a PBMC aliquot from every donor. Ends trimmed: V by 3 bases, J by 4 bases; bases unmatched to a gene: 6. Based on the germline V gene, the CDR1 and CDR2 sequences are ENHRY and SYGVKD. The CDR3 runs 15 amino acids, cysteine and phenylalanine included. Here the CDR3 DNA is all that survives: 45 bases in frame from base 1. Library prep was done by 5' RACE. The reads were generated on an Illumina HiSeq 2500. A second PCR of about 7 to 12 cycles was run with a J-beta primer mix and a sample-barcoded 5' primer. A unique molecular identifier was introduced onto each TCR beta cDNA molecule by a template-switch 5' adaptor carrying 12 random nucleotides. Each sample yielded at least 2.5 million CDR3-containing paired-end reads. All of the RNA was converted into first-strand cDNA using the Mint cDNA synthesis kit, with a TRBC-specific oligonucleotide serving as the primer. After uracil-DNA glycosylase treatment, a first 18-cycle PCR used universal primers M1SS and BC2_uni_R on all cDNA. Per the source publication's procedure: For normalization, 1 million high-quality reads were randomly selected from each sample, with every read carrying a distinct molecular identifier. Reads with shared molecular identifiers were discarded instead of being binned into consensus sequences. CDR3 identification, clonotype clustering and error correction used MiTCR with a Q25 quality threshold and the strictest error-elimination algorithm. A nonparametric unseen species model with Euler transformation was used to estimate lower-bound total TCR beta diversity. TCRdb cleaned the public reads at Q25 with fastp, built clones with MiXCR and kept in-frame beta chains. Each CDR3 protein gets just one entry, which takes the most common genes and DNA from the rows behind it. TCRdb, not the authors, supplied the V and J calls. The sample contains approximately 1,100,000 distinct CDR3 sequences, 35% to 50% of them found a single time. The top ten hold around 18% of the sample.

This clonotype was counted ten times or more. Its antigen is currently not known. No quality values exist for individual bases; no much larger clone is one base distant. The chain uses TRBV10-3 and TRBJ2-7, with TRBD1 matching 10 junction bases. The sequencing sample was made of blood. This receptor was identified in a woman aged 60-75 years in good health. The CDR3 loop reads CAISEGTGDHYEQYF. In nucleotides, the sequence is TGTGCCATCAGTGAAGGGACAGGGGACCATTACGAGCAGTACTTC.